One and the same sample provided the 30 T cell receptor beta chains below, sequenced in a study of blood T cell repertoires in COVID-19. Assay: immunoSEQ multiplex PCR; the TCRdb copy retains only in-frame clones and omits some. The sample includes more than 200,000 clones, roughly 89% of them seen just once. What was sequenced was PBMCs or T cells enriched from blood (not recorded which). These receptors came from a woman younger than 45 who had recovered from COVID-19.

The V gene is TRBV28, the J gene TRBJ2-7; a possible D gene is TRBD1 (6 bases). In germline, CDR1 is MDHEN, CDR2 SYDVKM. The CDR3 consists of 14 residues. Trimming removed 3 bases at V and 7 bases at J, with 16 bases between. DNA of the CDR3: TGTGCCAGCAGTTTGTTCAGGGGAGTCGATGAGCAGTACTTC. The encoded protein is CASSLFRGVDEQYF. The whole variable domain, remainder taken from reference TRBV28 and TRBJ2-7, is DVKVTQSSRYLVKRTGEKVFLECVQDMDHENMFWYRQDPGLGLRLIYFSYDVKMKEKGDIPEGYSVSREKKERFSLILESASTNQTSMYLCASSLFRGVDEQYFGPGTRLTVT.

The chain couples TRBV28 to TRBJ1-5; 10 bases line up with TRBD1. Germline V gene data show CDR1 as MDHEN and CDR2 as SYDVKM. The CDR3 is 16 amino acids. After removal of 5 bases from V and 6 bases from J, the junction contained 10 bases not matched to a gene. CDR3 region: CASSLTGGLLIQPQHF. CDR3 nucleotides: TGTGCCAGCAGTCTGACAGGGGGCCTCTTGATTCAGCCCCAGCATTTT.

The chain carries TRBV29-1 and TRBJ2-3, with 8 bases fitting TRBD2. This CDR3 has 14 residues. V trimming: 4 bases; J trimming: 4 bases; junction bases outside the gene matches: 7. Germline V CDR1 and CDR2: SQVTM, ANQGSEA. The CDR3 loop reads CSVVPAGVADTQYF. The CDR3 region has the DNA TGCAGCGTTGTCCCAGCGGGAGTAGCAGATACGCAGTATTTT.

This clone was found a few times. This rearrangement joins TRBV24-1 to TRBJ2-2; unclear D gene. Trimming left V 6 bases short and J 1 base short, with 14 bases between. Germline CDR1 reads KGHDR; CDR2 reads SFDVKD. The CDR3 covers 16 residues. The DNA for the CDR3 is TGTGCCACCAGTTCATTCAGACGGGTGAACACCGGGGAGCTGTTTTTT. Protein product: CATSSFRRVNTGELFF.

The chain employs TRBV23-1 and TRBJ1-4, with a possible D match to TRBD1 (5 bases). TRBV23-1 is noted as an ORF with a role that remains uncertain. The CDR3 spans 20 residues. The V and J ends lost 4 bases and 0 bases respectively, with 24 bases between them. The CDR3, as DNA: TGCGCCAGCAGTCTCCCCTCTCCCAGGACACTAAATTCAACTAATGAAAAACTGTTTTTT. As protein: CASSLPSPRTLNSTNEKLFF.

The rearrangement uses TRBV7-2 and TRBJ2-1; D gene unclear. The germline gives CDR1 SGHTA, CDR2 FQGNSA. This CDR3 contains 15 residues. V was cut by 2 bases and J by 0 bases, with 8 bases left in between. CDR3 nucleotides: TGTGCCAGCAGCTTACGTGGCAACTCCTACAATGAGCAGTTCTTC. Its translation: CASSLRGNSYNEQFF.

CDR3 protein: CASSLTGGSLTDTQYF. The DNA for the CDR3 is TGCGCCAGCAGCTTGACGGGAGGTTCCCTCACAGATACGCAGTATTTT. This chain uses TRBV5-1 with TRBJ2-3, with 7 bases matching TRBD2. CDR1 and CDR2 (germline): SGHRS, YFSETQ. The CDR3 is 16 amino acids. V gave up 1 base and J gave up 2 bases; unmatched junction bases: 7.

The chain links TRBV5-4 to TRBJ2-1, with 10 nucleotides matching TRBD2. Germline assignment: CDR1 SGHNT and CDR2 YYREEE (reference sequence). The junction had 4 bases not matched to a gene; V was cut back by 5 bases and J by 5 bases. The CDR3 has 14 amino acids. The CDR3 coding sequence is TGTGCCAGCAGACCTAGCGGGAGACACAATGAGCAGTTCTTC. It is translated as CASRPSGRHNEQFF.

CDR3 sequence (DNA): TGTGCCAGCAGTTTATCCCCTTTCAAAGACAAGGTTAGGGAGCAGTACTTC. Its translation: CASSLSPFKDKVREQYF. The gene calls are TRBV27 and TRBJ2-7; D not resolved. Trimming left V 0 bases short and J 7 bases short, with 22 bases between. The CDR3 consists of 17 residues. From germline, CDR1 is MNHEY and CDR2 SMNVEV (reference sequence).

The chain uses TRBV29-1 and TRBJ1-1; D uncertain. The CDR3 length is 10 residues. Deletions cut 4 bases from V and 4 bases from J, with 4 bases between. The germline V gene encodes CDR1 SQVTM and CDR2 ANQGSEA. Here the CDR3 DNA reads TGCAGCGTTGGCAGCACTGAAGCTTTCTTT. Its translation: CSVGSTEAFF.

Only one count was recorded for this clone. The chain couples TRBV5-1 to TRBJ1-1; D remains unclear. The CDR3 has 13 amino acids. The V gene lost 6 bases and the J gene lost 0 bases, with 9 bases spanning the gap. Per germline, CDR1 SGHRS and CDR2 YFSETQ. In DNA form, the CDR3 reads TGCGCCAGCAACTCTGTGGTGAACACTGAAGCTTTCTTT. Translating it yields CASNSVVNTEAFF.

The genes are TRBV24-1 and TRBJ2-3; 7 nucleotides line up with TRBD2. Germline lookup yields CDR1 KGHDR and CDR2 SFDVKD. The V and J ends lost 6 bases and 4 bases, in that order; junction bases with no gene match: 9. The CDR3 consists of 15 residues. Here the CDR3 DNA reads TGTGCCACCAGTTTGGGGGGAGGGCCTTCAGATACGCAGTATTTT. Its protein product is CATSLGGGPSDTQYF.

Written as DNA, the CDR3 is TGTGCCAGCAGTTACCCCGCCTCAGGGGCTCTCAATCAGCCCCAGCATTTT. Protein product: CASSYPASGALNQPQHF. The gene calls are TRBV6-2 or TRBV6-3 and TRBJ1-5; D perhaps matches TRBD1 (6 bases). The V gene's germline CDR1 is MNHEY and CDR2 SVGEGT. The CDR3 contains 17 residues. The ends were cut back, 2 bases at V and 3 bases at J, with 17 bases in the middle.

The J gene is TRBJ2-3, the V gene TRBV3-1 (or the pseudogene TRBV3-2), with 7 bases matching TRBD1. Germline CDR1 is LGHDT and CDR2 is YNNKEL (reference sequence). The CDR3 runs to 15 residues. With 3 bases clipped from V and 2 bases from J, the junction kept 5 bases outside the gene matches. CDR3 in amino acids: CASSQWDSLTDTQYF. Here the CDR3 DNA reads TGTGCCAGCAGCCAGTGGGACAGCCTCACAGATACGCAGTATTTT.

The chain carries TRBV7-8 and TRBJ1-1; tentative D call: TRBD1 (6 bases). CDR3 length equals 15 residues. The V end lost 7 bases, the J end lost 2 bases, and 17 bases lay between the germline ends. Germline CDR1 reads SGHVS; CDR2 reads FQNEAQ. CDR3 DNA sequence: TGTGCCAGCAAGACCGGGGGGGCGGGTAACACTGAAGCTTTCTTT. Residues: CASKTGGAGNTEAFF.

This clone was seen a few times. The V and J genes are TRBV7-9 and TRBJ1-5; TRBD1 aligns across 9 bases. The CDR3 is 15 amino acids. Trimming removed 1 base from V and 6 bases from J; junction bases left unmatched: 4. Germline V gene sequence: CDR1 SEHNR, CDR2 FQNEAQ (reference sequence). CDR3 sequence: CASSLGDRDLQPQHF. Written as DNA, the CDR3 is TGTGCCAGCAGCTTAGGGGACAGGGACCTTCAGCCCCAGCATTTT.

The chain recombines TRBV18 with TRBJ2-7; 7 nucleotides match TRBD2. The J segment lost 0 bases and the V segment lost 0 bases, leaving 26 bases of the junction unmatched. Germline V gene data show CDR1 as KGHSH and CDR2 as LQKENI. There are 23 residues in the CDR3. CDR3 loop: CASSPPVGGEGSERGRGSYEQYF. DNA for the CDR3: TGTGCCAGCTCACCACCGGTCGGTGGTGAGGGTTCCGAGCGGGGTCGGGGCTCCTACGAGCAGTACTTC.

This clone was recorded once. This chain uses TRBV11-2 with TRBJ2-2; D perhaps matches TRBD2 (6 bases). With 6 bases removed from V and 2 bases from J, the gap between germline ends came to 13 bases. This CDR3 is 15 amino acids long. CDR1 SGHAT and CDR2 FQNNGV come from the germline V gene. This CDR3 reads CASRKLAANTGELFF. The CDR3, as DNA: TGTGCCAGCAGAAAACTAGCAGCAAACACCGGGGAGCTGTTTTTT.

The V gene is TRBV5-1, the J gene TRBJ1-2; unclear D gene. Trimming removed 7 bases from V and 7 bases from J, with 26 bases in between. In germline, CDR1 is SGHRS, CDR2 YFSETQ. This CDR3 is 16 amino acids long. Written as DNA, the CDR3 is TGCGCCAGCCTCCTTGTACTGGGAGTGTTTGGTAGTGGCTACACCTTC. It translates to CASLLVLGVFGSGYTF.

The chain employs TRBV3-1 (or the pseudogene TRBV3-2) and TRBJ1-2, with 9 bases aligning to TRBD1. The CDR3 sequence is 16 residues long. J was trimmed by 8 bases and V by 1 base; bases with no gene match: 11. From germline, CDR1 is LGHDT and CDR2 YNNKEL (reference sequence). The CDR3 here is CASSQATGGAHGGYTF. CDR3 nucleotide sequence: TGTGCCAGCAGCCAAGCGACAGGGGGTGCCCACGGAGGCTACACCTTC.

CDR3 in DNA: TGTGCCAGCAGCCTTAAGAGACAGGGCCTCCTTAGCAATCAGCCCCAGCATTTT. Translation: CASSLKRQGLLSNQPQHF. The chain links TRBV6-2 or TRBV6-3 to TRBJ1-5; 7 bases are a match to TRBD1. In germline, CDR1 is MNHEY, CDR2 SVGEGT. The junction had 14 bases not matched to a gene; V was cut back by 6 bases and J by 0 bases. This CDR3 has 18 amino acids.

A single count supports this clone. The chain uses TRBV29-1 and TRBJ1-2, with D maybe TRBD1 (6 bases). With 7 bases removed from V and 2 bases from J, the gap between germline ends came to 14 bases. The length of the CDR3 is 13 residues. Germline values: CDR1 SQVTM, CDR2 ANQGSEA. The CDR3: CSAIQGTNYGYTF. The DNA for the CDR3 is TGCAGCGCTATACAGGGCACGAACTATGGCTACACCTTC.

The rearrangement joins TRBV4-2 to TRBJ2-5; 7 bases match TRBD2. Germline CDR1 LGHNA, CDR2 YNFKEQ. Losses at the gene ends were 2 bases for V and 3 bases for J; bases not matched to a gene: 6. This CDR3 is 15 amino acids long. CDR3 sequence reads: CASSQSRRGEETQYF. CDR3 DNA: TGTGCCAGCAGCCAATCGAGACGGGGGGAAGAGACCCAGTACTTC.

This clone was picked up one time. The genes are TRBV6-1 and TRBJ1-5; TRBD1 matches at 7 bases. Germline loops: CDR1 MNHNS, CDR2 SASEGT. The CDR3 covers 16 residues. Trimming cost V 4 bases and J 6 bases; bases outside gene matches: 12. The CDR3 region is CASSGLPGTAGQPQHF. CDR3 DNA: TGTGCCAGCAGTGGCCTACCTGGGACAGCGGGTCAGCCCCAGCATTTT.

This chain links TRBV9 with TRBJ2-6; TRBD1 matches 11 bases. V lost 5 bases to trimming and J lost 2 bases; unmatched junction nucleotides: 9. Germline V gene sequence: CDR1 SGDLS, CDR2 YYNGEE. The CDR3 is 18 amino acids. The CDR3 DNA is TGTGCCAGCAGTCTGCCGGGACAGGGGGTAGCTGGGGCCAACGTCCTGACTTTC. Amino acids: CASSLPGQGVAGANVLTF.

This CDR3 reads CASSIEAEVQYF. CDR3 bases: TGTGCCAGTAGTATAGAGGCAGAAGTTCAGTACTTC. The rearrangement links TRBV19 to TRBJ2-4; D ambiguous. V lost 0 bases and J lost 11, with 8 bases in between. The CDR3 covers 12 residues. Germline V gene lookup returns CDR1 LNHDA and CDR2 SQIVND (reference sequence).

This clone has only one observation. The chain links TRBV27 to TRBJ2-7; TRBD1 might be the D (6 bases). CDR3 length equals 15 residues. The ends were cut back, 2 bases at V and 4 bases at J, with 15 bases in the middle. Germline values: CDR1 MNHEY, CDR2 SMNVEV (reference sequence). The CDR3 region is CASSLSPQGIYEQYF. The DNA of the CDR3 is TGTGCCAGCAGTTTAAGCCCACAGGGTATATACGAGCAGTACTTC.

The CDR3: CASSRRAEAFF. The CDR3 DNA is TGTGCCAGCAGCCGGAGGGCTGAAGCTTTCTTT. This chain uses TRBV14 with TRBJ1-1; D is unclear. V dropped 4 bases and J dropped 6 bases, with 6 bases sitting between them. The CDR3 extends over 11 amino acids. Looked up from germline, CDR1 is SGHDN and CDR2 is FVKESK. The complete variable domain, with remaining parts taken from reference TRBV14 and TRBJ1-1, reads EAGVTQFPSHSVIEKGQTVTLRCDPISGHDNLYWYRRVMGKEIKFLLHFVKESKQDESGMPNNRFLAERTGGTYSTLKVQPAELEDSGVYFCASSRRAEAFFGQGTRLTVV.

This chain uses TRBV9 with TRBJ1-1; 7 nucleotides align to TRBD1. V was clipped by 5 bases and J by 8 bases; unmatched bases: 6. The length of the CDR3 is 12 residues. Per germline, CDR1 SGDLS and CDR2 YYNGEE. CDR3 bases: TGTGCCAGCAGTCTAGGGGGCCCCGAAGCTTTCTTT. This translates into CASSLGGPEAFF.

In its sample, this clone was seen once. The rearrangement links TRBV27 to TRBJ2-3, with TRBD2 identical over 11 bases. J was trimmed by 3 bases and V by 5 bases; bases with no gene match: 10. Germline lookup yields CDR1 MNHEY and CDR2 SMNVEV (reference sequence). The CDR3 runs 17 residues. In DNA, the CDR3 is TGTGCCAGCAGTCCGGATAGCGGGAGGGCTCGGACAGATACGCAGTATTTT. Residues: CASSPDSGRARTDTQYF.